This TCR beta chain originates from a study of persistence of HIV-infected CD4 T cells. For the study at large: Blood samples, up to roughly 200 mL, came from multiple time points, except two leukapheresis donors sampled once.

The libraries were made with immunoSEQ version 4 in survey mode. Clones were sequenced by immunoSEQ multiplex PCR, and TCRdb holds only the in-frame ones, with some missing. The table shows some 40,000 clones, with about 89% occurring only once. Study-level results: TCRbeta richness was lower in CMV- and Gag-responding cells than in anti-CD3/anti-CD28-responding cells.

This nonspecific control used anti-CD3/anti-CD28 bead stimulation of CD4+ T cells. Responding CD4+ T cells were sorted by upregulation of both CD40 ligand and CD69. Suppressive ART was started during chronic HIV-1 infection in these adults. Plasma HIV-1 RNA stayed below 50 copies/mL for at least 4 years. Comment on this clone: Its antigen is not identified.

The sequence was obtained from an adult man with HIV who was CMV-seropositive. The sequencing here drew on CD4+ T cells sorted from PBMCs after roughly 18-hour stimulation, taken from a patient who received antiretroviral therapy.

The CDR3 here is CASSLDHTGELFF. DNA for the CDR3: TGTGCCAGCAGCCTGGACCATACCGGGGAGCTGTTTTTT. The chain employs TRBV7-3 and TRBJ2-2; no clear D. Germline V gene lookup returns CDR1 SGHTA and CDR2 FQGTGA. The CDR3 runs 13 residues. V was cut by 5 bases and J by 5 bases, with 9 bases left in between.